The clone carrying this TCR beta chain was counted only a few times. This sample is drawn from a study of blood T cell repertoires in COVID-19. The wider study: Sites across the United States, Italy and Spain contributed samples from acute and convalescent COVID-19. PBMCs, B-cell-depleted T cells, or T cells provided the cDNA or gDNA that made up the material.

Participants were aged about 18 to 100 years, lived in 24 US areas, and enrolled virtually. Measured with immunoSEQ multiplex PCR; TCRdb has only the in-frame clones, and not every one. The sample includes around 250,000 clones, around 84% seen only once; the top ten take approximately 5%. This CDR3 spans 17 amino acids. The germline V and J ends were trimmed by 1 base and 0 bases, with 10 bases remaining between them. Germline-derived CDR1 and CDR2 are SEHNR and FQNEAQ (reference sequence). Sequencing was carried out using PBMCs or T cells enriched from blood (not recorded which). The receptor was derived from a man aged 35 to 55 who had been exposed to COVID-19. V gene TRBV7-9 combines with J gene TRBJ2-6; no clear D. The CDR3 spells CASSLGAGSSGANVLTF. The CDR3 DNA follows: TGTGCCAGCAGCTTAGGGGCCGGTTCCTCTGGGGCCAACGTCCTGACTTTC.